The 31 T cell receptor beta chains below all came from one sample that was sequenced in a study of T cell responses to AZD1222 COVID-19 vaccine. Only in-frame clones appear in the TCRdb table, and some are missing; sequencing was by immunoSEQ multiplex PCR. The table includes fewer than 180,000 clones, under 95% detected once. The starting material was peripheral blood, obtained 28 days after the second AZD1222 dose. These TCRs come from an adult who received the AZD1222 COVID-19 vaccine.

This sequence joins TRBV30 and TRBJ2-7; D may be TRBD2 (6 bases). Per the germline V gene, CDR1 is GTSNPN and CDR2 is SVGIG (reference sequence). CDR3 length equals 13 residues. V was clipped by 1 base and J by 0 bases, with 7 bases between them. Written as DNA, the CDR3 is TGTGCCTGGAGTGGTAGCGGCTCCTACGAGCAGTACTTC. Translating it yields CAWSGSGSYEQYF.

This chain connects TRBV24-1 to TRBJ2-5; D is ambiguous. The CDR3 covers 13 residues. Germline CDR1 KGHDR, CDR2 SFDVKD. Trimming removed 5 bases at V and 4 bases at J, with 10 bases between. As DNA, the CDR3 is TGTGCCACCAGTGGGCCGGGCACAGAGACCCAGTACTTC. Protein product: CATSGPGTETQYF.

This chain uses TRBV4-2 with TRBJ1-5; 9 nucleotides match TRBD1. The CDR3 consists of 17 residues. Per germline, CDR1 LGHNA and CDR2 YNFKEQ. After removal of 2 bases from V and 6 bases from J, the junction contained 11 bases not matched to a gene. The CDR3 DNA reads TGTGCCAGCAGCCAACAATCAACCGGGACAGGGATTCAGCCCCAGCATTTT. Translating it yields CASSQQSTGTGIQPQHF.

J is TRBJ1-2 and V is TRBV29-1, with TRBD1 as a possible D gene (6 bases). Germline loops: CDR1 SQVTM, CDR2 ANQGSEA. The CDR3 spans 14 residues. Between the trimmed V and J ends, which lost 3 bases and 5 bases, there was a span of 16 bases. The CDR3 coding sequence is TGCAGCGTTGAGGGGGCGCGAGGAGTTTATGGCTACACCTTC. Its translation: CSVEGARGVYGYTF.

The V and J genes are TRBV27 and TRBJ2-7; TRBD2 aligns across 10 bases. Germline CDR1 is MNHEY and CDR2 is SMNVEV (reference sequence). The CDR3 runs to 15 residues. The V and J ends lost 5 bases and 3 bases, in that order; junction bases with no gene match: 7. CDR3 loop: CASSQTSGHNYEQYF. The CDR3 DNA reads as TGTGCCAGCAGTCAGACTAGCGGGCATAACTACGAGCAGTACTTC.

The chain carries TRBV28 and TRBJ1-3; TRBD1 is a possible D gene (6 bases). Trimming took off 10 bases at V and 0 bases at J, with 16 bases between the two ends. Germline loops: CDR1 MDHEN, CDR2 SYDVKM. CDR3 length equals 15 residues. The CDR3 protein is CATGRDTVSGNTIYF. CDR3 sequence (DNA): TGTGCCACCGGAAGGGACACCGTCTCTGGAAACACCATATATTTT.

The rearrangement joins TRBV7-9 to TRBJ1-6; unclear D gene. V dropped 3 bases and J dropped 6 bases, with 6 bases sitting between them. CDR3 length equals 13 residues. The germline gives CDR1 SEHNR, CDR2 FQNEAQ (reference sequence). The CDR3: CASSLEFNSPLHF. In DNA form, the CDR3 reads TGTGCCAGCAGCTTGGAATTTAATTCACCCCTCCACTTT.

The rearrangement links TRBV27 to TRBJ2-5; TRBD1 aligns across 7 bases. Germline V lookup: CDR1 MNHEY, CDR2 SMNVEV (reference sequence). The CDR3 is 14 amino acids. Trimming removed 2 bases from V and 3 bases from J; junction bases left unmatched: 3. CDR3 region: CASSLTGTEETQYF. The CDR3 DNA reads as TGTGCCAGCAGTTTAACCGGGACAGAAGAGACCCAGTACTTC.

V is TRBV19 and J is TRBJ2-7; 8 bases map to TRBD1. The CDR3 runs to 15 residues. V lost 1 base and J lost 3; bases outside the gene matches: 5. The germline V gene encodes CDR1 LNHDA and CDR2 SQIVND (reference sequence). CDR3 protein: CASSIGTGGGYEQYF. CDR3 sequence (DNA): TGTGCCAGTAGTATAGGTACAGGGGGAGGCTACGAGCAGTACTTC.

The gene calls are TRBV6-1 and TRBJ1-1, with a possible D match to TRBD1 (5 bases). CDR1 MNHNS and CDR2 SASEGT come from the germline V gene. V was clipped by 2 bases and J by 8 bases, with 15 bases between them. CDR3 length: 14 amino acids. The CDR3 sequence: CASSESPAGREAFF. For the CDR3, the DNA is TGTGCCAGCAGTGAATCTCCGGCGGGGCGCGAAGCTTTCTTT.

This chain uses TRBV4-1 with TRBJ2-7; 11 bases agree with TRBD2. The CDR3 extends over 14 amino acids. Looked up from germline, CDR1 is MGHRA and CDR2 is YSYEKL. Germline trimming cut 6 bases from V and 4 bases from J; bases unmatched to any gene: 5. Here the CDR3 reads CASSRLAGPYEQYF. Written as DNA, the CDR3 is TGCGCCAGCAGTCGACTAGCGGGGCCTTACGAGCAGTACTTC.

This sequence joins TRBV3-1 (or the pseudogene TRBV3-2) and TRBJ2-5; the D gene is possibly TRBD1 (5 bases). The V gene's germline CDR1 is LGHDT and CDR2 YNNKEL (reference sequence). The CDR3 spans 15 residues. Trimming took off 5 bases at V and 0 bases at J, with 13 bases between the two ends. The CDR3 DNA is TGTGCCAGCAGCACCAGGGCTGCGTACCAAGAGACCCAGTACTTC. It yields the protein CASSTRAAYQETQYF.

This sequence joins TRBV29-1 and TRBJ2-1; D is possibly TRBD1 (5 bases). This CDR3 is 15 amino acids long. Per germline, CDR1 SQVTM and CDR2 ANQGSEA. Trimming took 3 bases from V and 2 from J, leaving 14 bases between them. The DNA of the CDR3 is TGCAGCGTTGACCCCGGACAACTCCCCTACAATGAGCAGTTCTTC. It specifies CSVDPGQLPYNEQFF.

CDR3 protein: CASRLRGSNQPQHF. CDR3 DNA: TGTGCCAGCAGGCTTAGGGGTAGCAATCAGCCCCAGCATTTT. This chain uses TRBV6-5 with TRBJ1-5; tentatively, D is TRBD1 (5 bases). Germline V lookup: CDR1 MNHEY, CDR2 SVGAGI. The ends were cut back, 6 bases at V and 0 bases at J, with 9 bases in the middle. This CDR3 has 14 amino acids.

The chain is built from TRBV10-3 and TRBJ2-2, with 7 bases matching TRBD1. Looked up from germline, CDR1 is ENHRY and CDR2 is SYGVKD. There are 16 residues in the CDR3. Losses at the gene ends were 1 base for V and 0 bases for J; bases not matched to a gene: 2. CDR3 in DNA: TGTGCCATCAGTGAGTGGGGACAGACGAACACCGGGGAGCTGTTTTTT. Its protein is CAISEWGQTNTGELFF.

The V gene is TRBV6-1, the J gene TRBJ2-3; tentatively, D is TRBD1 (5 bases). Germline assignment: CDR1 MNHNS and CDR2 SASEGT. With 2 bases removed from V and 3 bases from J, the gap between germline ends came to 12 bases. The length of the CDR3 is 15 residues. The CDR3 is CASSERGVGTDTQYF. Written as DNA, the CDR3 is TGTGCCAGCAGTGAAAGGGGCGTGGGAACAGATACGCAGTATTTT.

The genes are TRBV27 and TRBJ2-7, with 12 bases identical to TRBD2. The V gene end was trimmed by 6 bases and the J gene end by 2 bases; junction bases not matched to a gene: 5. CDR1 MNHEY and CDR2 SMNVEV come from the germline V gene (reference sequence). The CDR3 extends over 15 amino acids. DNA for the CDR3: TGTGCCAGCAGGCGACGACTAGCGGGGGCCTACGAGCAGTACTTC. As protein: CASRRRLAGAYEQYF.

This clone turned up a few times. J is TRBJ1-3 and V is TRBV2, with D perhaps matching TRBD1 (6 bases). The CDR3 loop spans 14 amino acids. V lost 10 bases and J lost 0, with 13 bases in between. CDR1 and CDR2 (germline): SNHLY, FYNNEI. In nucleotides, the CDR3 is TGTGCCACCTCACAGGGCAACTCTGGAAACACCATATATTTT. Translated, it gives CATSQGNSGNTIYF.

The J gene is TRBJ1-4, the V gene TRBV5-1; 7 bases line up with TRBD1. The CDR3 has 15 residues. Trimming cost V 0 bases and J 6 bases; bases outside gene matches: 5. Per the germline V gene, CDR1 is SGHRS and CDR2 is YFSETQ. The CDR3 is CASSLARGQDEKLFF. CDR3 DNA sequence: TGCGCCAGCAGCTTGGCGAGGGGGCAGGATGAAAAACTGTTTTTT.

The CDR3 DNA sequence: TGTGCCAGTACCCAGGGGGGCAATCAGCCCCAGCATTTT. Residues: CASTQGGNQPQHF. The chain carries TRBV19 and TRBJ1-5; 7 bases fit TRBD1. The junction had 2 bases not matched to a gene; V was cut back by 7 bases and J by 2 bases. Germline-derived CDR1 and CDR2 are LNHDA and SQIVND (reference sequence). This CDR3 has 13 amino acids.

The rearrangement joins TRBV5-1 to TRBJ1-4; no reliable D call. CDR1 and CDR2 from the germline V gene are SGHRS and YFSETQ. The CDR3 has 14 residues. Trimming shortened V by 0 bases and J by 8 bases, and 11 bases separated the two germline ends. CDR3 in amino acids: CASSLGHPREKLFF. Here the CDR3 DNA reads TGCGCCAGCAGCTTGGGACACCCGAGAGAAAAACTGTTTTTT.

The CDR3 is CASSLDRLALYEQYF. CDR3 nucleotides: TGTGCCAGCAGCTTAGATAGGCTAGCTCTCTACGAGCAGTACTTC. V gene TRBV7-2 combines with J gene TRBJ2-7; D perhaps matches TRBD2 (5 bases). Germline V gives CDR1 SGHTA, CDR2 FQGNSA. V lost 1 base and J lost 3, with 13 bases in between. The CDR3 has 15 residues.

V is TRBV18 and J is TRBJ2-2; D unclear. CDR1 is KGHSH and CDR2 is LQKENI in the germline V gene. The CDR3 sequence is 19 residues long. V lost 0 bases and J lost 0, with 17 bases in between. For the CDR3, the DNA is TGTGCCAGCTCACCACCAAGGGCTATCCTACGTTCGAACACCGGGGAGCTGTTTTTT. Its protein product is CASSPPRAILRSNTGELFF.

This chain links TRBV6-6 with TRBJ2-1; TRBD2 matches at 8 bases. The ends lost 2 bases at V and 4 bases at J; junction bases unmatched: 7. Germline CDR1 MNHNY, CDR2 SVGAGI (reference sequence). This CDR3 has 16 amino acids. The CDR3 reads CASSYGSGGVYNEQFF. For the CDR3, the DNA is TGTGCCAGCAGTTACGGGTCGGGGGGGGTATACAATGAGCAGTTCTTC.

This chain uses TRBV12-3 or TRBV12-4 with TRBJ2-7; D uncertain. Trimming took 6 bases from V and 9 from J, leaving 15 bases between them. The CDR3 spans 12 residues. The CDR3 region is CASRRTGEAQYF. The CDR3 region has the DNA TGTGCCAGCAGAAGGACCGGTGAGGCGCAGTACTTC.

The chain carries TRBV6-2 or TRBV6-3 and TRBJ1-5; maybe TRBD1 (5 bases). This CDR3 has 15 residues. Trimming left V 5 bases short and J 2 bases short, with 13 bases between. Germline V gene data show CDR1 as MNHEY and CDR2 as SVGEGT. CDR3 region: CASSRTSGGNQPQHF. CDR3 coding DNA: TGTGCCAGCAGTAGGACATCAGGAGGCAATCAGCCCCAGCATTTT.

The chain recombines TRBV9 with TRBJ2-3, with D maybe TRBD2 (6 bases). Germline V CDR1 and CDR2: SGDLS, YYNGEE. This CDR3 is built from 14 residues. V was trimmed by 0 bases and J by 6 bases, leaving 11 bases between them. The CDR3, as DNA: TGTGCCAGCAGCGTAGTGTCCGGGAGTGATACGCAGTATTTT. Translation gives CASSVVSGSDTQYF.

The V call is TRBV28, the J call TRBJ1-5; 7 positions match TRBD1. The CDR3 totals 15 residues. V gave up 9 bases and J gave up 6 bases; unmatched junction bases: 14. Germline CDR1 reads MDHEN; CDR2 reads SYDVKM. CDR3 sequence reads: CASSPRQGIVQPQHF. CDR3 in DNA: TGTGCCAGTAGTCCCAGACAGGGAATCGTTCAGCCCCAGCATTTT. Combining the CDR3 with reference TRBV28 and TRBJ1-5 gives the whole variable domain DVKVTQSSRYLVKRTGEKVFLECVQDMDHENMFWYRQDPGLGLRLIYFSYDVKMKEKGDIPEGYSVSREKKERFSLILESASTNQTSMYLCASSPRQGIVQPQHFGDGTRLSIL.

DNA of the CDR3: TGCGCCAGCAGCCTCCGACACCCCACTGAAGCTTTCTTT. It translates to CASSLRHPTEAFF. This sequence joins TRBV4-1 and TRBJ1-1; the D is unclear. Per the germline V gene, CDR1 is MGHRA and CDR2 is YSYEKL. This CDR3 is 13 amino acids long. V was trimmed by 4 bases and J by 4 bases, leaving 10 bases between them.

The chain employs TRBV5-1 and TRBJ2-3; 7 bases are shared with TRBD1. The CDR3 is made up of 16 amino acids. The V segment lost 4 bases and the J segment 1 base; nucleotides outside the gene matches: 9. Germline V lookup: CDR1 SGHRS, CDR2 YFSETQ. The CDR3 DNA is TGCGCCAGCAGCACGCTATACGGGACAGGCACAGATACGCAGTATTTT. It encodes CASSTLYGTGTDTQYF.

V gene TRBV11-2 combines with J gene TRBJ2-1; 9 positions agree with TRBD2. Trimming removed 1 base from V and 4 bases from J; junction bases left unmatched: 5. Germline V CDR1 and CDR2: SGHAT, FQNNGV. This CDR3 is built from 16 residues. CDR3 sequence: CASSLAASGIYNEQFF. The CDR3 DNA is TGTGCCAGCAGCTTAGCCGCTAGCGGGATATACAATGAGCAGTTCTTC.